Sequencing of this TCR beta chain was carried out in a study of blood T cell repertoires in COVID-19. The overall study: Both acute and convalescent COVID-19 samples were obtained from the United States, Italy and Spain. PBMCs, B-cell-depleted T cells, or T cells provided the cDNA or gDNA that made up the material.

The protocol was immunoSEQ multiplex PCR, while the TCRdb copy is restricted to in-frame clones and leaves out a portion. The data show 65,000 to 80,000 clones, approximately 89% seen once. The germline gives CDR1 SQVTM, CDR2 ANQGSEA. V was pared by 4 bases and J by 1 base, with 5 bases of the junction left unmatched. The CDR3 sequence is 15 residues long. This chain joins TRBV29-1 and TRBJ1-1, with 11 bases aligning to TRBD1. The receptor's source is a middle-aged man with active COVID-19. The sequencing input was peripheral blood. DNA of the CDR3: TGCAGCGTTGGGGACAGGGGGAAACCGAACACTGAAGCTTTCTTT. This encodes CSVGDRGKPNTEAFF.